This is a list of T cell receptor beta chains from one sample in a study of cytomegalovirus exposure and HLA in healthy donors. The data were produced by immunoSEQ multiplex PCR, yet TCRdb's version contains in-frame clones alone and is incomplete. The sample shows 150,000 to 200,000 clones, just under 90% of them seen only once. Sequencing was performed on PBMCs. These receptors were obtained from a woman in her thirties in good health and CMV-seronegative. CDR3s include the opening cysteine and the closing phenylalanine or tryptophan. Fields, in order: D gene, clone size, CDR3 length, J gene, V gene, CDR3 protein, CDR3 DNA. D genes are given only for firm matches. Expanded clones get a size class; other rows say once, few or many, or leave the size out.

D: .
size: .
length: 16
J: TRBJ2-7
V: TRBV4-3
CDR3: CASSQDARGLAYEQYF
DNA: TGCGCCAGCAGCCAAGATGCGAGGGGGTTAGCCTACGAGCAGTACTTC

D: TRBD2
size: .
length: 15
J: TRBJ2-2
V: TRBV4-1
CDR3: CASSPGLARTGELFF
DNA: TGCGCCAGCAGCCCCGGACTAGCAAGGACCGGGGAGCTGTTTTTT

D: .
size: .
length: 16
J: TRBJ1-1
V: TRBV5-1
CDR3: CASSPLGGILNTEAFF
DNA: TGCGCCAGCAGCCCCCTAGGTGGAATTTTGAACACTGAAGCTTTCTTT

D: .
size: medium-sized
length: 13
J: TRBJ2-5
V: TRBV18
CDR3: CASSPWGEETQYF
DNA: TGTGCCAGCTCCCCGTGGGGAGAAGAGACCCAGTACTTC

D: .
size: .
length: 12
J: TRBJ1-1
V: TRBV15
CDR3: CATSQFGSEAFF
DNA: TGTGCCACCAGCCAATTCGGGTCTGAAGCTTTCTTT

D: TRBD2
size: .
length: 15
J: TRBJ2-2
V: TRBV6-5
CDR3: CASSPSGLPTGELFF
DNA: TGTGCCAGCAGTCCATCGGGACTACCGACCGGGGAGCTGTTTTTT

D: TRBD1
size: .
length: 14
J: TRBJ2-7
V: TRBV29-1
CDR3: CSVPGTGISYEQYF
DNA: TGCAGCGTTCCCGGGACAGGGATCTCCTACGAGCAGTACTTC

D: TRBD1
size: .
length: 14
J: TRBJ1-1
V: TRBV6-1
CDR3: CASTRQGMNTEAFF
DNA: TGTGCCAGCACCCGACAGGGGATGAACACTGAAGCTTTCTTT

D: .
size: .
length: 12
J: TRBJ2-1
V: TRBV29-1
CDR3: CSAIGAGNEQFF
DNA: TGCAGCGCCATTGGGGCTGGGAATGAGCAGTTCTTC

D: TRBD1
size: .
length: 14
J: TRBJ2-1
V: TRBV6-1
CDR3: CASSEAQGTGNKFF
DNA: TGTGCCAGCAGTGAAGCTCAAGGGACAGGGAACAAGTTCTTC

D: .
size: .
length: 15
J: TRBJ1-1
V: TRBV5-4
CDR3: CASSSTGGGGTEAFF
DNA: TGTGCCAGCAGCTCCACCGGCGGGGGAGGGACTGAAGCTTTCTTT

D: .
size: .
length: 14
J: TRBJ1-6
V: TRBV6-5
CDR3: CASSRAGNNSPLHF
DNA: TGTGCCAGCAGTAGGGCAGGGAATAATTCACCCCTCCACTTT

D: .
size: .
length: 13
J: TRBJ2-2
V: TRBV7-9
CDR3: CASSPMNTGELFF
DNA: TGTGCCAGCAGCCCAATGAACACCGGGGAGCTGTTTTTT

D: .
size: .
length: 16
J: TRBJ2-5
V: TRBV4-1
CDR3: CASSQGISGRQETQYF
DNA: TGCGCCAGCAGCCAAGGTATTAGCGGTAGACAAGAGACCCAGTACTTC

D: .
size: .
length: 14
J: TRBJ1-2
V: TRBV7-9
CDR3: CASSFRGADYGYTF
DNA: TGTGCCAGCAGCTTCAGGGGCGCGGACTATGGCTACACCTTC

D: TRBD1
size: once
length: 13
J: TRBJ1-1
V: TRBV27
CDR3: CASSLQGGTEAFF
DNA: TGTGCCAGCAGTTTACAGGGGGGAACTGAAGCTTTCTTT

D: TRBD2
size: .
length: 15
J: TRBJ2-1
V: TRBV6-5
CDR3: CASSQRGGSYNEQFF
DNA: TGTGCCAGCAGTCAGCGGGGGGGCTCCTACAATGAGCAGTTCTTC

D: .
size: .
length: 15
J: TRBJ1-2
V: TRBV15
CDR3: CATSRDLATTYGYTF
DNA: TGTGCCACCAGCAGAGACCTCGCGACAACGTATGGCTACACCTTC

D: TRBD2
size: .
length: 16
J: TRBJ2-1
V: TRBV30
CDR3: CAWAGAGGLSYNEQFF
DNA: TGTGCCTGGGCGGGAGCGGGGGGTCTTTCCTACAATGAGCAGTTCTTC

D: .
size: .
length: 12
J: TRBJ2-5
V: TRBV7-2
CDR3: CASSWGGETQYF
DNA: TGTGCCAGCAGCTGGGGAGGAGAGACCCAGTACTTC

D: TRBD2
size: .
length: 13
J: TRBJ2-6
V: TRBV30
CDR3: CAWSLQRGNVLTF
DNA: TGTGCCTGGAGTTTACAGCGGGGTAACGTCCTGACTTTC

D: TRBD2
size: .
length: 14
J: TRBJ2-3
V: TRBV6-6
CDR3: CASTERGDTDTQYF
DNA: TGTGCCAGCACTGAGCGGGGGGACACAGATACGCAGTATTTT